The following is a TCR beta chain sequence with its context. Its antigen remains unknown. This sample stems from a study of T cell responses to AZD1222 COVID-19 vaccine. Background on the study: Second-dose groups at about 4 or about 12 weeks were pooled. Regarding the study as a whole: Unmutated regions of variants are reportedly targeted by nearly half of spike-specific TCRs.

Sequencing was performed with immunoSEQ multiplex PCR; in TCRdb, only in-frame clones are kept and a portion is missing. The table has 90,000 to 150,000 clones, roughly 87% seen once. CDR1 MNHEY and CDR2 SVGAGI come from the germline V gene. The CDR3 is 15 amino acids. V lost 5 bases, J lost 3 bases, and 16 bases lay in between. The chain combines TRBV6-5 with TRBJ1-2; D is unresolved. The sequence was collected from an adult in good health. The sequences come from peripheral blood, collected on day 0 of AZD1222 vaccination. In DNA form, the CDR3 reads TGTGCCAGCAGTCCCCAGACCCGTCCAGACTATGGCTACACCTTC. Translating gives CASSPQTRPDYGYTF.